This entry lists 9 T cell receptor beta chains sequenced from one sample in a study of cytomegalovirus exposure and HLA in healthy donors. 13 Jbeta primers and 60 Vbeta primers were used for the PCR. Clones were sequenced by immunoSEQ multiplex PCR, and TCRdb holds only the in-frame ones, with some missing. The table shows around 150,000 clones, with roughly 81% occurring only once. The sample taken for sequencing was PBMCs. The receptors here all came from a man between 18 and 29 years old in good health and CMV-seropositive.

The chain has TRBV5-1 and TRBJ1-6, with D unclear. The V end lost 6 bases, the J end lost 10 bases, and 17 bases lay between the germline ends. Per germline, CDR1 SGHRS and CDR2 YFSETQ. The CDR3 covers 14 residues. The CDR3 loop is CASTTANVGSPLHF. The CDR3 region has the DNA TGCGCCAGCACGACCGCGAATGTGGGCTCACCCCTCCACTTT.

V and J are TRBV9 and TRBJ2-7; 10 bases agree with TRBD2. Germline loops: CDR1 SGDLS, CDR2 YYNGEE. The CDR3 contains 15 residues. V lost 5 bases to trimming and J lost 4 bases; unmatched junction nucleotides: 9. The CDR3 here is CASRPGSGGDYEQYF. DNA of the CDR3: TGTGCCAGCAGACCTGGGAGCGGGGGGGATTACGAGCAGTACTTC.

This clone was detected a few times. DNA of the CDR3: TGTGCCAGCAGCCAGCAACCGGGACAGGGAAGCGAAAAACTGTTTTTT. Its translation: CASSQQPGQGSEKLFF. V usage is TRBV4-2 and J usage is TRBJ1-4; 9 bases match TRBD1. The CDR3 sequence is 16 residues long. Germline V gene data show CDR1 as LGHNA and CDR2 as YNFKEQ. V shed 3 bases and J 8 bases; nucleotides not matched to a gene: 10.

In this sample, this clone turned up once. The chain links TRBV29-1 to TRBJ1-1, with 9 bases fitting TRBD1. V lost 5 bases to trimming and J lost 0 bases; unmatched junction nucleotides: 7. Germline lookup yields CDR1 SQVTM and CDR2 ANQGSEA. The length of the CDR3 is 15 residues. The CDR3: CSVRGGDRVNTEAFF. In nucleotides, the CDR3 is TGCAGCGTTCGAGGTGGGGACAGGGTGAACACTGAAGCTTTCTTT.

The rearrangement uses TRBV4-2 and TRBJ2-1; D gene ambiguous. CDR3 length: 15 residues. Germline CDR1 and CDR2: LGHNA and YNFKEQ. V lost 5 bases to trimming and J lost 1 base, with 12 bases between them. In DNA form, the CDR3 reads TGTGCCAGCAGCATCACTGCCAAGTCCTACAATGAGCAGTTCTTC. Residues: CASSITAKSYNEQFF.

The gene calls are TRBV14 and TRBJ1-2; 8 bases are shared with TRBD1. The junction had 10 bases not matched to a gene; V was cut back by 0 bases and J by 7 bases. Germline CDR1 and CDR2: SGHDN and FVKESK. The CDR3 runs 16 residues. The CDR3 spells CASSQDGRQGPFGYTF. The CDR3 nucleotides read TGTGCCAGCAGCCAAGATGGAAGACAGGGGCCCTTTGGCTACACCTTC.

V and J are TRBV5-1 and TRBJ2-1; D ambiguous. The V gene's germline CDR1 is SGHRS and CDR2 YFSETQ. The germline V and J ends were trimmed by 5 bases and 0 bases, with 12 bases remaining between them. The CDR3 is 15 residues long. Here the CDR3 DNA reads TGCGCCAGCAGTTCTACAGAGAGCTCCTACAATGAGCAGTTCTTC. Its protein product is CASSSTESSYNEQFF.

The rearrangement links TRBV11-2 to TRBJ2-3; TRBD2 matches 9 bases. The CDR3 consists of 15 residues. Germline V gene data show CDR1 as SGHAT and CDR2 as FQNNGV. V dropped 5 bases and J dropped 5; count of bases not matched to a gene: 8. CDR3 loop: CASSGERGAGDTQYF. The CDR3 nucleotides are TGTGCCAGCAGCGGGGAGCGGGGGGCAGGAGATACGCAGTATTTT.

The chain employs TRBV25-1 and TRBJ1-1; D is unresolved. CDR1 MGHDK and CDR2 SYGVNS come from the germline V gene. Between the trimmed V and J ends, which lost 4 bases and 1 base, there was a span of 7 bases. This CDR3 has 13 residues. CDR3 amino acids: CASSGVGNTEAFF. CDR3 coding DNA: TGTGCCAGCAGTGGCGTCGGGAACACTGAAGCTTTCTTT. Full variable domain (rest looked up from reference TRBV25-1 and TRBJ1-1): EADIYQTPRYLVIGTGKKITLECSQTMGHDKMYWYQQDPGMELHLIHYSYGVNSTEKGDLSSESTVSRIRTEHFPLTLESARPSHTSQYLCASSGVGNTEAFFGQGTRLTVV.